What follows are 20 T cell receptor beta chains derived from one specimen sequenced in a study of blood T cells in healthy people across ages. A second 7 to 11 cycle PCR used barcoded and J-beta primers. TCRdb reprocessed the 5' RACE reads via MiXCR and lists one record per CDR3 protein. The profile shows roughly 2 million distinct CDR3 sequences, around 50% of them singletons. The specimen sequenced was blood. Receptor source: a woman aged 40 to 50 in good health.

This clonotype was counted many times. This chain joins TRBV7-2 and TRBJ2-3; TRBD2 matches 8 bases. The CDR3 loop spans 12 amino acids. In germline, CDR1 is SGHTA, CDR2 FQGNSA. The J segment lost 6 bases and the V segment lost 10 bases, leaving 6 bases of the junction unmatched. The CDR3 sequence: CATGLVPDTQYF. The CDR3 DNA is TGTGCCACGGGACTAGTTCCCGATACGCAGTATTTT.

The table lists this clonotype with a few counts. The chain combines TRBV20-1 with TRBJ2-7, with TRBD1 identical over 8 bases. The germline gives CDR1 DFQATT, CDR2 SNEGSKA (reference sequence). Trimming at V came to 4 bases and at J to 0 bases, leaving 5 bases not matched to a gene. The CDR3 totals 14 residues. The CDR3: CSANLGTGSYEQYF. The CDR3 DNA follows: TGCAGTGCTAACCTCGGGACAGGCTCCTACGAGCAGTACTTC.

There are a few counts of this clonotype. The chain carries TRBV5-6 and TRBJ2-7, with D perhaps being TRBD1 or TRBD2 (5 bases each). The CDR3 is 13 residues long. Germline CDR1 SGHDT, CDR2 YYEEEE. Trimming removed 2 bases from V and 7 bases from J, with 13 bases in between. The CDR3 is CASSFGTVGEQYF. CDR3 bases: TGTGCCAGCAGCTTCGGGACGGTCGGTGAGCAGTACTTC.

V usage is TRBV7-2 and J usage is TRBJ1-6; no clear D gene. This CDR3 spans 16 amino acids. CDR1 is SGHTA and CDR2 is FQGNSA in the germline V gene. V was cut by 4 bases and J by 3 bases, with 13 bases left in between. This CDR3 is CASSYTAHSYNSPLHF. CDR3 bases: TGTGCCAGCAGCTACACTGCGCACAGCTATAATTCACCCCTCCACTTT.

J is TRBJ2-1 and V is TRBV6-4, with a weak D call TRBD1 (5 bases). V was trimmed by 3 bases and J by 3 bases, leaving 12 bases between them. This CDR3 spans 15 amino acids. CDR1 is MRHNA and CDR2 is SNTAGT in the germline V gene. CDR3 sequence (DNA): TGTGCCAGCAGTGAAGAGGCAGGGAACTACAATGAGCAGTTCTTC. It translates to CASSEEAGNYNEQFF.

The V and J genes are TRBV29-1 and TRBJ1-1; a possible D gene is TRBD1 (6 bases). The CDR3 covers 14 residues. CDR1 is SQVTM, CDR2 ANQGSEA, per germline. Trimming took off 0 bases at V and 4 bases at J, with 12 bases between the two ends. The CDR3 DNA reads TGCAGCGTTGAAGATCTTGCCAGGGGCACTGAAGCTTTCTTT. It translates to CSVEDLARGTEAFF.

The rearrangement joins TRBV5-5 to TRBJ2-3, with 10 bases identical to TRBD2. Germline V gene data show CDR1 as SGHKS and CDR2 as YYEKEE (reference sequence). V shed 10 bases, J shed 3 bases, and the junction held 14 bases outside the gene matches. This CDR3 spans 16 amino acids. CDR3 loop: CAGTSGDNRGTDTQYF. DNA for the CDR3: TGTGCCGGAACTAGCGGGGACAACAGGGGGACAGATACGCAGTATTTT.

The gene calls are TRBV12-5 and TRBJ2-3; D assignment may be TRBD1 or TRBD2 (5 bases each). V lost 0 bases to trimming and J lost 4 bases, with 14 bases between them. The V gene's germline CDR1 is LGHNT and CDR2 FRNRAP. The CDR3 spans 16 residues. Here the CDR3 DNA reads TGTGCTAGTGGTTTGGTACTGGGAAGGGGAGCAGATACGCAGTATTTT. Its protein is CASGLVLGRGADTQYF.

The chain carries TRBV4-3 and TRBJ2-7, with 10 bases that match TRBD1. The CDR3 is made up of 15 amino acids. J gave up 6 bases and V 0 bases, and 5 bases lay outside the gene matches. Germline CDR1 and CDR2: LGHNA and YSLEER. The CDR3 DNA sequence: TGCGCCAGCAGCCAAGATGGGACAGGGGCCCGCGAGCAGTACTTC. It codes for CASSQDGTGAREQYF.

This clonotype was counted between two and nine times. This chain uses TRBV4-3 with TRBJ2-7, with 8 positions matching TRBD2. V lost 0 bases and J lost 12; bases outside the gene matches: 16. CDR3 size: 16 residues. Germline CDR1 LGHNA, CDR2 YSLEER. The chain's CDR3 is CASSQDAPDRPGTRYF. In DNA, the CDR3 is TGCGCCAGCAGCCAAGATGCCCCCGACAGGCCAGGGACTAGGTACTTC.

The V gene is TRBV10-1, the J gene TRBJ2-7; 12 nucleotides match TRBD1. From germline, CDR1 is WNHNN and CDR2 SYGVQD (reference sequence). The CDR3 contains 15 residues. Trimming at V came to 5 bases and at J to 6 bases, leaving 8 bases not matched to a gene. Here the CDR3 reads CASSFTGTGGAEQYF. The CDR3 bases are TGCGCCAGCAGTTTTACCGGGACAGGGGGCGCCGAGCAGTACTTC.

This clonotype was picked up a small number of times. The rearrangement uses TRBV6-6 and TRBJ1-2; the D is unclear. CDR1 and CDR2 (germline): MNHNY, SVGAGI (reference sequence). The CDR3 loop spans 14 amino acids. V lost 7 bases and J lost 0, with 12 bases in between. In nucleotides, the CDR3 is TGTGCCAGCACCATAGGGCCCGCTAACTATGGCTACACCTTC. Translating it yields CASTIGPANYGYTF.

This chain links TRBV7-9 with TRBJ2-1; TRBD2 is a possible D gene (5 bases). The CDR3 consists of 14 residues. Germline CDR1 SEHNR, CDR2 FQNEAQ (reference sequence). V dropped 9 bases and J dropped 9 bases, with 21 bases sitting between them. CDR3 DNA sequence: TGTGCCAGTACACGGACGGGAAAGGGTGGTGAGCAGTTCTTC. It codes for CASTRTGKGGEQFF.

J is TRBJ2-3 and V is TRBV5-1; D call uncertain. The length of the CDR3 is 14 residues. Between the trimmed V and J ends, which lost 4 bases and 6 bases, there was a span of 15 bases. Per germline, CDR1 SGHRS and CDR2 YFSETQ. In nucleotides, the CDR3 is TGCGCCAGCAGCCTGAGTTCAGGTCGGGATACGCAGTATTTT. This encodes CASSLSSGRDTQYF.

The rearrangement links TRBV20-1 to TRBJ2-5; no clear D gene. The J call is in doubt because the DNA end fits TRBJ2-7 better. CDR3 size: 13 residues. Per the germline V gene, CDR1 is DFQATT and CDR2 is SNEGSKA (reference sequence). CDR3 bases: TGCAGTGCCCTACGGAACAGAGACTACGAGCAGTACTTC. Translation gives CSALRNRDYEQYF.

This clonotype appeared a few times. V is TRBV27 and J is TRBJ2-7; D is undetermined. The closer fit of TRBJ2-5 to the DNA end suggests the J call may be wrong. This CDR3 spans 13 amino acids. Germline loops: CDR1 MNHEY, CDR2 SMNVEV (reference sequence). This CDR3 reads CASSLWMGETQYF. CDR3 nucleotide sequence: TGTGCCAGCAGTTTGTGGATGGGAGAGACCCAGTACTTC.

The genes are TRBV5-1 and TRBJ2-1; D assignment may be TRBD1 or TRBD2 (7 bases each). Deletions cut 3 bases from V and 7 bases from J, with 14 bases between. This CDR3 is 14 amino acids long. Germline V gene data show CDR1 as SGHRS and CDR2 as YFSETQ. In DNA, the CDR3 is TGCGCCAGCAGCTCGCAGGGGGGGACGAATGAGCAGTTCTTC. As protein: CASSSQGGTNEQFF.

The gene calls are TRBV12-3 or TRBV12-4 and TRBJ2-3; D gene ambiguous. Trimming cost V 5 bases and J 3 bases, with 9 bases left between them. This CDR3 has 13 amino acids. The CDR3 sequence is CASSPTTTDTQYF. CDR3 DNA sequence: TGTGCCAGCAGTCCAACAACTACAGATACGCAGTATTTT.

A note on this clonotype: One end of the junction is discordant with germline, which a read error may explain. The chain joins TRBV29-1 to TRBJ2-7; unclear D gene. This CDR3 is 13 amino acids long. Germline V gene data show CDR1 as SQVTM and CDR2 as ANQGSEA. CDR3 protein: CSVERPGSCEQYF. The CDR3 DNA follows: TGCAGCGTTGAGAGGCCGGGCTCCTGCGAGCAGTACTTC.

V and J are TRBV28 and TRBJ2-7; 8 bases align to TRBD1. The CDR3 is 14 amino acids. V dropped 5 bases and J dropped 3; count of bases not matched to a gene: 6. CDR1 is MDHEN, CDR2 SYDVKM, per germline. The CDR3 here is CASSPGQANYEQYV. The CDR3 coding sequence is TGTGCCAGCAGTCCGGGACAGGCTAACTACGAGCAGTACGTC.